The rows below give T cell receptor beta chains drawn from one sample of a study of PD-1 blockade in classical Hodgkin lymphoma. Repertoires were generated with immunoSEQ multiplex PCR, while TCRdb's copy carries only in-frame clones and drops some. This table has tens of thousands of clones, about 85% appearing once. Sequences were derived from peripheral blood mononuclear cells (PBMCs), sampled before the fourth cycle of nivolumab. The receptors stem from a human donor with classical Hodgkin lymphoma. Both conserved end residues are part of each CDR3. D genes are given only for firm matches. A clone size is listed for some rows: how often the clone was seen (once, few, many), or a class if it is expanded.

.	TRBV4-1	TRBD2	TRBJ2-6	CASSQEIREAASGANVLTF	TGCGCCAGCAGCCAAGAAATTCGGGAGGCGGCCTCTGGGGCCAACGTCCTGACTTTC
.	TRBV5-1	TRBD1	TRBJ1-6	CASSPGQGLANSPLHF	TGCGCCAGCAGCCCGGGACAGGGTTTGGCAAATTCACCCCTCCACTTT
.	TRBV7-6	TRBD2	TRBJ2-5	CASSLVIIAGASQETQYF	TGTGCCAGCAGCTTAGTTATTATAGCGGGTGCATCCCAAGAGACCCAGTACTTC
once	TRBV19	.	TRBJ1-1	CAIRGERVTEAFF	TGTGCCATCCGGGGGGAGAGAGTGACTGAAGCTTTCTTT
.	TRBV27	TRBD1	TRBJ2-3	CASSSKENRGSTDTQYF	TGTGCCAGCAGTTCGAAAGAAAACAGGGGGAGCACAGATACGCAGTATTTT
once	TRBV5-1	.	TRBJ1-4	CASSLGFDGEKLFF	TGCGCCAGCAGCTTGGGCTTTGACGGTGAAAAACTGTTTTTT
.	TRBV27	TRBD1	TRBJ2-3	CASSPTGGGADTQYF	TGTGCCAGCAGTCCGACAGGGGGCGGCGCAGATACGCAGTATTTT
.	TRBV7-2	.	TRBJ1-5	CASSSEGGGQPQHF	TGTGCCAGCAGCTCAGAAGGAGGTGGTCAGCCCCAGCATTTT
.	TRBV6-1	.	TRBJ1-2	CASSGGGRDSAYYGYTF	TGTGCCAGCAGTGGGGGTGGGAGAGACAGTGCTTACTATGGCTACACCTTC
medium-sized	TRBV6-1	.	TRBJ1-1	CATFSTGYTEAFF	TGTGCCACCTTCTCAACAGGGTACACTGAAGCTTTCTTT
.	TRBV6-6	.	TRBJ2-4	CASGQNRDIQYF	TGTGCCAGCGGCCAGAACAGGGACATTCAGTACTTC
.	TRBV4-1	.	TRBJ2-4	CASSQGTLGNIQYF	TGCGCCAGCAGCCAAGGGACATTAGGGAACATTCAGTACTTC
.	TRBV20-1	.	TRBJ2-5	CSATGGETQYF	TGCAGTGCAACTGGGGGCGAGACCCAGTACTTC
.	TRBV27	.	TRBJ1-6	CASSFDTNSPLHF	TGTGCCAGCAGTTTTGACACTAATTCACCCCTCCACTTT
once	TRBV19	.	TRBJ2-7	CASAGHQTYEQYF	TGTGCCAGTGCCGGGCATCAAACCTACGAGCAGTACTTC
.	TRBV18	.	TRBJ1-2	CASSRGQPHNYGYTF	TGTGCCAGCTCACGTGGCCAGCCCCATAACTATGGCTACACCTTC
.	TRBV5-1	.	TRBJ2-7	CASSLRRSYEQYF	TGCGCCAGCAGCTTGCGGCGCTCCTACGAGCAGTACTTC
.	TRBV4-3	.	TRBJ2-5	CASSQEERAQETQYF	TGCGCCAGCAGCCAAGAGGAAAGGGCCCAAGAGACCCAGTACTTC
.	TRBV7-9	.	TRBJ2-2	CASSLFDSFNWDAGELFF	TGTGCCAGCAGCTTATTCGACAGCTTCAACTGGGATGCCGGGGAGCTGTTTTTT
.	TRBV19	.	TRBJ1-5	CASSIFWQGTQPQHF	TGTGCCAGTAGTATTTTTTGGCAGGGGACTCAGCCCCAGCATTTT
once	TRBV5-1	.	TRBJ2-5	CASSIYRARREETQYF	TGCGCCAGCAGCATCTACAGGGCCCGACGGGAAGAGACCCAGTACTTC
.	TRBV21-1	.	TRBJ1-1	CASSKDRDGTFF	TGTGCCAGCAGCAAAGACAGGGATGGAACTTTCTTT
.	TRBV9	.	TRBJ2-1	CASSEGINEQFF	TGTGCCAGCAGCGAAGGGATCAATGAGCAGTTCTTC
.	TRBV9	TRBD2	TRBJ2-3	CASAPGGASTDTQYF	TGTGCCAGCGCACCCGGGGGGGCTAGCACAGATACGCAGTATTTT
medium-sized	TRBV19	.	TRBJ1-5	CASSYNSNQPQHF	TGTGCCAGTAGTTACAATAGCAATCAGCCCCAGCATTTT
.	TRBV25-1	.	TRBJ1-1	CASSEYSGYPEAFF	TGTGCCAGCAGTGAATATTCGGGGTATCCTGAAGCTTTCTTT
.	TRBV9	.	TRBJ1-2	CASSPALYGYTF	TGTGCCAGCAGCCCGGCCCTCTATGGCTACACCTTC
.	TRBV5-8	.	TRBJ2-2	CASSLGRGRKNTGELFF	TGTGCCAGCAGCTTGGGTCGGGGGCGAAAGAACACCGGGGAGCTGTTTTTT
.	TRBV29-1	.	TRBJ2-7	CSVEYPSSPGYEQYF	TGCAGCGTTGAGTATCCGAGTAGCCCAGGTTACGAGCAGTACTTC
.	TRBV7-9	.	TRBJ2-7	CASSLTGGVYEQYF	TGTGCCAGCAGCCTAACCGGCGGGGTCTACGAGCAGTACTTC